Detailed here is one T cell receptor (beta chain). Its target is unknown. This entry belongs to a study of T cell responses to AZD1222 COVID-19 vaccine. Findings and caveats of the study: Donors were chiefly white British, with a greater number of females, and clonal diversity was perhaps underestimated. Seropositivity was recorded at baseline in only a handful of AZD1222 recipients. Unmutated variant regions are reportedly the target of nearly half of TCRs that are spike-specific.

Analyses pooled second doses at about 4 or about 12 weeks. Generated by immunoSEQ multiplex PCR, the TCRdb table keeps only in-frame clones and is missing some. The sample includes approximately 81,000 clones, under 90% of them seen just once. Trimming left V 8 bases short and J 2 bases short, with 10 bases between. Germline V lookup: CDR1 MNHEY, CDR2 SVGAGI. The CDR3 runs 13 residues. The V and J genes are TRBV6-5 and TRBJ1-5; D is unclear. This receptor was obtained from an adult who received the AZD1222 COVID-19 vaccine. This sample comprised peripheral blood, obtained 28 days after the second AZD1222 dose. The CDR3 loop reads CASCQVGNQPQHF. CDR3 nucleotide sequence: TGTGCCAGCTGCCAGGTAGGCAATCAGCCCCAGCATTTT.